These 9 T cell receptor beta chains were all obtained from the same sample, sequenced in a study of blood T cells in healthy people across ages. Next came a second PCR, run for about 6 to 11 cycles, which used a sample-barcoded 5' primer along with a J-beta primer mix. Using its own MiXCR run on the 5' RACE reads, TCRdb lists one record per CDR3 protein. The sample includes around 1.7 million distinct CDR3 sequences, roughly 27% of them seen just once. Source material: blood. The receptors originated from a woman in her thirties in good health.

The count of this clonotype is one. A much larger clone lies one base from this, so it may be a read error. The chain couples TRBV10-3 to TRBJ2-7; TRBD2 agrees at 11 bases. V lost 4 bases to trimming and J lost 10 bases; unmatched junction nucleotides: 18. This CDR3 spans 17 amino acids. Germline CDR1 and CDR2: ENHRY and SYGVKD. The CDR3 nucleotides are TGTGCCATCAGTGCAGGGACTAGCGGATTATTCCAAGAGGCCCAGTACTTC. Translated, it gives CAISAGTSGLFQEAQYF.

This clonotype was seen a few times. The chain recombines TRBV12-3 or TRBV12-4 with TRBJ2-4, with TRBD2 matching 7 bases. TRBJ2-7 explains the end of the DNA better; the J call may be wrong. The CDR3 covers 14 residues. The CDR3 sequence is CASSPGLDPYEQYF. The CDR3 DNA follows: TGTGCCAGCAGCCCCGGACTAGACCCCTACGAGCAGTACTTC.

This clonotype showed up many times. The rearrangement uses TRBV12-3 or TRBV12-4 and TRBJ1-2; weak D call: TRBD1 (5 bases). Trimming cost V 8 bases and J 6 bases, with 19 bases left between them. CDR3 length: 14 amino acids. The CDR3 sequence is CASARDRGLNGYTF. For the CDR3, the DNA is TGTGCCAGCGCCCGGGACCGGGGCCTCAATGGCTACACCTTC.

The chain links TRBV6-6 to TRBJ2-7, with D tentatively TRBD2 (5 bases). CDR1 is MNHNY and CDR2 is SVGAGI in the germline V gene (reference sequence). V lost 0 bases to trimming and J lost 5 bases, with 20 bases between them. This CDR3 spans 17 amino acids. The CDR3 region is CASSYSSNSRGSNEQYF. For the CDR3, the DNA is TGTGCCAGCAGTTACTCTTCTAATTCCCGGGGTTCAAACGAGCAGTACTTC.

The rearrangement uses TRBV19 and TRBJ1-1; unclear D gene. The germline V and J ends were trimmed by 2 bases and 7 bases, with 5 bases remaining between them. CDR1 is LNHDA, CDR2 SQIVND, per germline (reference sequence). This CDR3 contains 11 residues. As DNA, the CDR3 is TGTGCCAGTAGTATAACGGTTGAAGCTTTCTTT. This sequence encodes CASSITVEAFF.

The V and J genes are TRBV9 and TRBJ2-1, with a possible D match to TRBD1 (5 bases). The CDR3 has 15 residues. Germline values: CDR1 SGDLS, CDR2 YYNGEE. V shed 1 base and J shed 2 bases, with 10 bases lying between them. CDR3 protein: CASSVSPGPYNEQFF. CDR3 nucleotide sequence: TGTGCCAGCAGCGTATCCCCAGGGCCCTACAATGAGCAGTTCTTC.

About this clonotype itself: Relative to the germline gene, one junction end is altered; a read error may explain this. The chain combines TRBV11-1 with TRBJ2-4; possibly TRBD1 or TRBD2 for D (7 bases each). The CDR3 extends over 14 amino acids. Per the germline V gene, CDR1 is SGHAT and CDR2 is FQDESV (reference sequence). The CDR3 nucleotides are TGTGTCAGCACCCTGGGAGGGGGCGCGGACATTCAGTACTTC. Protein: CVSTLGGGADIQYF. The full variable domain, with the rest looked up from reference TRBV11-1 and TRBJ2-4, is EAEVAQSPRYKITEKSQAVAFWCDPISGHATLYWYRQILGQGPELLVQFQDESVVDDSQLPKDRFSAERLKGVDSTLKIQPAELGDSAMYLCVSTLGGGADIQYFGAGTRLSVL.

This chain uses TRBV15 with TRBJ1-4, with D perhaps TRBD1 (6 bases). CDR3 length: 17 amino acids. Germline loops: CDR1 LNHNV, CDR2 YYDKDF (reference sequence). Trimming shortened V by 0 bases and J by 8 bases, and 19 bases separated the two germline ends. CDR3: CATSRDTRGARIEKLFF. DNA of the CDR3: TGTGCCACCAGCAGAGATACAAGGGGGGCGCGGATAGAAAAACTGTTTTTT.

This chain connects TRBV5-1 to TRBJ2-1; D might be TRBD2 (6 bases). The V gene's germline CDR1 is SGHRS and CDR2 YFSETQ. V lost 0 bases to trimming and J lost 10 bases, with 14 bases between them. This CDR3 spans 14 amino acids. In DNA, the CDR3 is TGCGCCAGCAGCTTGGCGGCGGGAAAGGAGGAGCAGTTCTTC. It is translated as CASSLAAGKEEQFF.